The text below deals with one T cell receptor (beta chain). This entry comes from a study of T cells after yellow fever vaccination. V gave up 3 bases and J gave up 4 bases, with 6 bases separating them. The CDR3 loop spans 13 amino acids. TCRdb ran MiXCR on the 5' RACE reads and lists one entry per CDR3 protein. The sample shows approximately 330,000 distinct CDR3 sequences, about an eighth of them seen only once. The source is a man younger than 35 who received the YFV17D yellow fever vaccine. This chain uses TRBV12-3 or TRBV12-4 with TRBJ1-4; no definite D call. The sequencing used CD4+ T cells sorted from PBMCs, collected 15 days after the yellow fever booster vaccination. CDR3 in DNA: TGTGCCAGCAGTTTCGGTCATAATGAAAAACTGTTTTTT. It specifies CASSFGHNEKLFF.